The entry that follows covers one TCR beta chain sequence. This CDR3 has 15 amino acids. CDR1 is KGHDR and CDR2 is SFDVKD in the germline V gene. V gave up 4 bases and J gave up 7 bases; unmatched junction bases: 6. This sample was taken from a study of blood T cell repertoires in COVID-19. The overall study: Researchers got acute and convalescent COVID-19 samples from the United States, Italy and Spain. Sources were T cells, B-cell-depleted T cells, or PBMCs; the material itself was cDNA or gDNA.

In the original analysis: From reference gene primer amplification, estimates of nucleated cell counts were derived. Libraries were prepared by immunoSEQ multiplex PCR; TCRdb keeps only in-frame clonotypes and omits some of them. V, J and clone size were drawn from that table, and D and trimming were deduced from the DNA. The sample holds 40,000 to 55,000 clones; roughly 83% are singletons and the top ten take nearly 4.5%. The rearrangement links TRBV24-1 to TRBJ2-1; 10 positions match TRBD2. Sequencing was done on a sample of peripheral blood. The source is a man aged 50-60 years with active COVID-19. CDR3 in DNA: TGTGCCACCAGTGAGGCAGCGGGGGGGCCAAATGAGCAGTTCTTC. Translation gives CATSEAAGGPNEQFF.